Below are 10 T cell receptor beta chains sequenced from a single sample in a study of cytomegalovirus exposure and HLA in healthy donors. The assay was immunoSEQ multiplex PCR, and TCRdb's table has in-frame clones only and misses some. The sample gives 350,000 or so clones, about nine tenths of which show up once; 0.65% to 0.85% is in the top ten. Sequenced material: PBMCs. Source of these receptors: a woman under 30 in good health and CMV-seronegative.

The gene calls are TRBV25-1 and TRBJ2-1; 10 nucleotides align to TRBD2. V dropped 3 bases and J dropped 6; count of bases not matched to a gene: 11. The CDR3 is made up of 17 amino acids. Germline V gene data show CDR1 as MGHDK and CDR2 as SYGVNS. The CDR3 coding sequence is TGTGCCAGCAGTGACCCAACCTCTAGCGGGAGTCTCAATGAGCAGTTCTTC. The encoded protein is CASSDPTSSGSLNEQFF.

This chain connects TRBV2 to TRBJ2-1; D may be TRBD1 (6 bases). V was cut by 6 bases and J by 3 bases, with 9 bases left in between. The germline V gene has CDR1 SNHLY and CDR2 FYNNEI. The CDR3 runs to 13 residues. The CDR3 spells CASRDRHYNEQFF. The CDR3 bases are TGTGCCAGCAGGGACAGACACTACAATGAGCAGTTCTTC.

V usage is TRBV5-1 and J usage is TRBJ1-5; TRBD1 is a possible D gene (5 bases). The CDR3 is 15 residues long. Germline V gene sequence: CDR1 SGHRS, CDR2 YFSETQ. V gave up 0 bases and J gave up 5 bases, with 12 bases separating them. The CDR3 DNA sequence: TGCGCCAGCAGCTTGGGGGGCATAGGGGATCAGCCCCAGCATTTT. Amino acid sequence: CASSLGGIGDQPQHF.

This clone appeared once. V is TRBV5-1 and J is TRBJ1-1; the D gene is possibly TRBD1 (6 bases). CDR1 and CDR2 from the germline V gene are SGHRS and YFSETQ. This CDR3 has 14 amino acids. With 1 base removed from V and 1 base from J, the gap between germline ends came to 8 bases. The CDR3 region has the DNA TGCGCCAGCAGCTTGACAGGGCCGAACACTGAAGCTTTCTTT. Residues: CASSLTGPNTEAFF.

The chain recombines TRBV4-1 with TRBJ2-7; tentative D call: TRBD1 (6 bases). CDR3 length equals 13 residues. V was cut by 5 bases and J by 3 bases, with 11 bases left in between. The V gene's germline CDR1 is MGHRA and CDR2 YSYEKL. CDR3 coding DNA: TGCGCCAGCAGCACACGGGACAACTACGAGCAGTACTTC. Translation gives CASSTRDNYEQYF.

A few counts support this clone. The CDR3 nucleotides read TGTGCCAGCAGCGGTTTGACAGCCCAAGAGACCCAGTACTTC. Translating it yields CASSGLTAQETQYF. The chain has TRBV5-5 and TRBJ2-5; TRBD1 might be the D (5 bases). V gave up 4 bases and J gave up 1 base, with 11 bases separating them. The CDR3 contains 14 residues. Germline values: CDR1 SGHKS, CDR2 YYEKEE (reference sequence).

The rearrangement uses TRBV2 and TRBJ2-7; 7 nucleotides line up with TRBD1. The CDR3 sequence is 16 residues long. The V gene's germline CDR1 is SNHLY and CDR2 FYNNEI. Trimming removed 6 bases from V and 2 bases from J; junction bases left unmatched: 13. CDR3 region: CASSHDRERGTYEQYF. In DNA, the CDR3 is TGTGCCAGCAGCCATGACAGGGAAAGAGGCACCTACGAGCAGTACTTC.

The chain is built from TRBV11-3 and TRBJ2-7, with 7 bases lining up with TRBD1. CDR3 size: 17 residues. Germline lookup yields CDR1 SGHNT and CDR2 YENEEA. Trimming cost V 4 bases and J 0 bases; bases outside gene matches: 12. The CDR3 DNA follows: TGTGCCAGCAGCTCCGCAGGGGGAAGGGCTAGCTCCTACGAGCAGTACTTC. This encodes CASSSAGGRASSYEQYF.

This clone was seen just once. V gene TRBV5-1 combines with J gene TRBJ2-7, with a possible D match to TRBD1 (6 bases). Trimming removed 4 bases at V and 3 bases at J, with 11 bases between. The CDR3 is made up of 13 amino acids. Germline loops: CDR1 SGHRS, CDR2 YFSETQ. The CDR3 reads CASSTGHSYEQYF. The CDR3 bases are TGCGCCAGCAGCACGGGACACAGCTACGAGCAGTACTTC.

V gene TRBV18 combines with J gene TRBJ2-2, with D perhaps TRBD2 (5 bases). Trimming stripped 5 bases from V and 1 base from J, with 11 bases between. Germline V gives CDR1 KGHSH, CDR2 LQKENI. CDR3 length: 15 amino acids. The DNA of the CDR3 is TGTGCCAGCTCATTTAGCGTCGGGAACACCGGGGAGCTGTTTTTT. Its translation is CASSFSVGNTGELFF.